The 3 T cell receptor beta chains given below trace back to one sample, sequenced in a study of CD8 T cells in ankylosing spondylitis. One entry per CDR3 protein results from TCRdb running MiXCR on the 5' RACE reads. The sample shows about 340,000 distinct CDR3 sequences, about 15% of them seen only once. Sequences were obtained from blood, either unsorted or a sorted T cell fraction (not recorded which). These TCRs come from a male donor with ankylosing spondylitis or in good health (not recorded which).

The chain joins TRBV20-1 to TRBJ1-5, with a possible D match to TRBD1 (5 bases). The germline CDR1 and CDR2 sequences are DFQATT and SNEGSKA (reference sequence). Trimming shortened V by 4 bases and J by 6 bases, and 16 bases separated the two germline ends. The CDR3 consists of 14 residues. The CDR3 DNA reads as TGCAGTGCTAAATCCATGGGAAGGGGTCAGCCCCAGCATTTT. It yields the protein CSAKSMGRGQPQHF.

This clonotype was detected only a few times. In DNA, the CDR3 is TGCGCCAGCAGGCAACAGGGGACCTCCTACGAGCAGTACTTC. Its translation: CASRQQGTSYEQYF. The V call is TRBV5-1, the J call TRBJ2-7; TRBD1 aligns across 7 bases. The germline gives CDR1 SGHRS, CDR2 YFSETQ. The CDR3 runs 14 residues. V lost 5 bases and J lost 0; bases outside the gene matches: 5.

The chain recombines TRBV5-6 with TRBJ2-6; 9 bases align to TRBD1. CDR3 length: 15 residues. The V gene's germline CDR1 is SGHDT and CDR2 YYEEEE. Losses at the gene ends were 4 bases for V and 3 bases for J; bases not matched to a gene: 2. The CDR3 coding sequence is TGTGCCAGCAGCCCGGGACAGGGTGGGGCCAACGTCCTGACTTTC. Encoded protein: CASSPGQGGANVLTF.